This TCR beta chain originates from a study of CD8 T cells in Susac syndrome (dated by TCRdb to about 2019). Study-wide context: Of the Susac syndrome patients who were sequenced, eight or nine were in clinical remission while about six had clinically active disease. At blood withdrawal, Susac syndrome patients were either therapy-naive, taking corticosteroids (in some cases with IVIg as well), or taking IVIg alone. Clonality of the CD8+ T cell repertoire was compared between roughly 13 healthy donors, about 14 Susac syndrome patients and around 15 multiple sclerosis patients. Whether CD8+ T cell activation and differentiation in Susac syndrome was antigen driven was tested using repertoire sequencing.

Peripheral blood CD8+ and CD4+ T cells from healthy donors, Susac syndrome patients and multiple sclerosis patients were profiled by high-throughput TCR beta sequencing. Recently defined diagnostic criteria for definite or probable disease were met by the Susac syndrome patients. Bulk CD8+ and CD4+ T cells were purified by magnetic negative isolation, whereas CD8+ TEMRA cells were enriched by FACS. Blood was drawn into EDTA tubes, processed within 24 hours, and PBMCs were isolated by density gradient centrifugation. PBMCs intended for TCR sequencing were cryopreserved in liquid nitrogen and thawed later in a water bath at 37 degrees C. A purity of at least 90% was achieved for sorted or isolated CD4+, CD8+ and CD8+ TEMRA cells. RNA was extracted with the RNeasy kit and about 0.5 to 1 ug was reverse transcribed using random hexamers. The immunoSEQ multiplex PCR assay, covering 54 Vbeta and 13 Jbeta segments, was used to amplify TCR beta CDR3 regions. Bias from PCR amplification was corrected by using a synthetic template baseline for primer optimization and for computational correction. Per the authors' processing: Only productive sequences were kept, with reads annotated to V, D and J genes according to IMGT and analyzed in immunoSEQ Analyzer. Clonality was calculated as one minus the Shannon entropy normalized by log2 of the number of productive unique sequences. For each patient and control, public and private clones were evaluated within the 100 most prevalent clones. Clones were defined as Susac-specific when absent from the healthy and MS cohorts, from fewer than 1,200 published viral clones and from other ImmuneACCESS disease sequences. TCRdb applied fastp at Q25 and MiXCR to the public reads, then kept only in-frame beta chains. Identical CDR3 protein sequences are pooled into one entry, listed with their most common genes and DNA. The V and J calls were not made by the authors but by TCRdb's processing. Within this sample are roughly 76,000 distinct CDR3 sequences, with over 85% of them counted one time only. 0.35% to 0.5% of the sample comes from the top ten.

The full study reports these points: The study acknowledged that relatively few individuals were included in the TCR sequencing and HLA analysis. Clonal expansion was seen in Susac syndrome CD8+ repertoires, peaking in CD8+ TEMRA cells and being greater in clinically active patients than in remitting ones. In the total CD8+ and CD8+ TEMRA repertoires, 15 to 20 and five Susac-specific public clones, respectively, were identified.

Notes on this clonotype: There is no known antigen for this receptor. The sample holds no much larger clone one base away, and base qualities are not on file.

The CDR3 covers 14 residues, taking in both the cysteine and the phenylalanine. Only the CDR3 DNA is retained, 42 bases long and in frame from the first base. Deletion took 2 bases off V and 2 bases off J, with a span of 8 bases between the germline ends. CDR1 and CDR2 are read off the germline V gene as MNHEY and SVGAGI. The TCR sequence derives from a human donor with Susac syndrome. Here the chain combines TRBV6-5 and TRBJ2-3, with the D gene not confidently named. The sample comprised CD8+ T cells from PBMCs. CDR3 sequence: CASSYRDPTDTQYF. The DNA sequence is TGTGCCAGCAGTTACAGGGATCCCACAGATACGCAGTATTTT.